The 9 T cell receptor beta chains listed next were all sequenced from one sample in a study of shared clonotypes between healthy human individuals. This table comes from immunoSEQ multiplex PCR, and its TCRdb copy is limited to in-frame clones, with some not included. The table has some 700,000 clones, 90% seen once. Sequenced input: memory CD8+ T cells from PBMCs. The subset denotes: CD45RO+ cells pooled with CCR7-negative TemRA cells. Receptors originate from a man aged 18 to 35 in good health. Some clones in this sample may be carry-over from other donors' samples.

This clone was recorded only once. The chain employs TRBV6-5 and TRBJ2-7, with 10 nucleotides matching TRBD2. Germline CDR1 MNHEY, CDR2 SVGAGI. CDR3 length: 14 residues. V lost 5 bases and J lost 3; bases outside the gene matches: 4. CDR3 residues: CASSPGTSVYEQYF. The CDR3 DNA reads as TGTGCCAGCAGTCCCGGGACTAGCGTCTACGAGCAGTACTTC.

The rearrangement joins TRBV7-8 to TRBJ2-3; 14 nucleotides line up with TRBD2. The CDR3 spans 19 residues. V lost 4 bases, J lost 5 bases, and 14 bases stayed unmatched. Germline assignment: CDR1 SGHVS and CDR2 FQNEAQ. CDR3 sequence: CASSYPMGGLAGVRDTQYF. CDR3 in DNA: TGTGCCAGCAGCTACCCAATGGGGGGACTAGCGGGAGTTCGAGATACGCAGTATTTT.

The chain employs TRBV28 and TRBJ2-3; perhaps TRBD1 as D (6 bases). The CDR3 runs 17 residues. The V end was cut by 2 bases, the J end by 3 bases, with 18 bases between. Germline V gives CDR1 MDHEN, CDR2 SYDVKM. This chain's CDR3 is CASSLDIRGEGTDTQYF. CDR3 sequence (DNA): TGTGCCAGCAGTTTAGATATCAGGGGAGAAGGTACAGATACGCAGTATTTT.

The rearrangement joins TRBV21-1 to TRBJ2-3; the table's D call, TRBD2, was not checked against the DNA. TRBV21-1 is a pseudogene locus. CDR3 length equals 14 residues. The DNA of the CDR3 is TGTGCCAGCAGCAATCCTAGCCCCACAGATACGCAGTATTTT. The encoded protein is CASSNPSPTDTQYF.

The chain employs TRBV28 and TRBJ1-1; TRBD1 is a possible D gene (6 bases). Trimming stripped 6 bases from V and 10 bases from J, with 9 bases between. The CDR3 length is 10 residues. Looked up from germline, CDR1 is MDHEN and CDR2 is SYDVKM. The CDR3 nucleotides read TGTGCCAGCAGACGAGGGGGAGCTTTCTTT. It yields the protein CASRRGGAFF.

The V and J genes are TRBV28 and TRBJ1-5, with a weak D call TRBD1 (6 bases). This CDR3 has 14 residues. Trimming cost V 4 bases and J 3 bases, with 10 bases left between them. Germline CDR1 MDHEN, CDR2 SYDVKM. DNA for the CDR3: TGTGCCAGCAGTTCGGACAGTTTCAATCAGCCCCAGCATTTT. Translating it yields CASSSDSFNQPQHF.

The chain employs TRBV6-5 and TRBJ2-7, with D perhaps matching TRBD2 (5 bases). The germline V gene encodes CDR1 MNHEY and CDR2 SVGAGI. This CDR3 spans 15 amino acids. V dropped 0 bases and J dropped 7 bases, with 16 bases sitting between them. Written as DNA, the CDR3 is TGTGCCAGCAGTTACTCGAATCGGCCGGGAATGGAGCAGTACTTC. Its translation: CASSYSNRPGMEQYF.

In regard to this clone: A far larger clone differs by one base, so this is likely a read error. The same CDR3 is also encoded by other DNA sequences in this sample. The V and J genes are TRBV4-1 and TRBJ2-2; D is perhaps TRBD1 or TRBD2 (6 bases each). Germline CDR1 reads MGHRA; CDR2 reads YSYEKL. Trimming stripped 4 bases from V and 5 bases from J, with 14 bases between. CDR3 length equals 15 residues. This CDR3 is CASSPLGGGTGELFF. CDR3 sequence (DNA): TGCGCCAGCAGCCCTTTGGGGGGCGGTACCGGGGAGCTGTTTTTT.

The chain has TRBV7-8 and TRBJ2-6; D uncertain. Trimming removed 5 bases from V and 1 base from J, with 15 bases in between. Germline CDR1 reads SGHVS; CDR2 reads FQNEAQ. The CDR3 has 17 amino acids. CDR3 nucleotide sequence: TGTGCCAGCAGCCATCCTACCCGATCTTCTGGGGCCAACGTCCTGACTTTC. Amino acids: CASSHPTRSSGANVLTF.